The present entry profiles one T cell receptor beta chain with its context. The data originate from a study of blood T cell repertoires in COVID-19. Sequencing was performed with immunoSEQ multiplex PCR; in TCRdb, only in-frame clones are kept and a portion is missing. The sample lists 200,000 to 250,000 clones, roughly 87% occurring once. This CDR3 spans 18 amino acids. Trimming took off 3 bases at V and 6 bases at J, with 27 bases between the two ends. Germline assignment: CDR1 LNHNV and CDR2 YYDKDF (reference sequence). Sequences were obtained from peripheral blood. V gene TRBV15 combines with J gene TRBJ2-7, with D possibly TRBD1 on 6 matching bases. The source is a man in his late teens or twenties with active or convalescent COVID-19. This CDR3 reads CATSRGWGHNRVSGEQYF. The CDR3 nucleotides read TGTGCCACCAGCAGGGGATGGGGTCATAACAGGGTCTCGGGCGAGCAGTACTTC.